Below, 18 T cell receptor beta chains from the same sample are listed, as sequenced in a study of T-cell reconstitution after alpha-beta-depleted transplantation in children. During its preparation, the TCRbeta library received unique molecular identifiers. TCRdb itself ran the PCR reads through MiXCR, one entry per CDR3 protein. The table records 97,000 or so distinct CDR3 sequences, about 6% of them present only once. This sample comprised PBMCs, mostly from graft donor cells, obtained 60 days after TCRalphabeta/CD19-depleted stem cell transplant. These receptors were collected from a female patient between 2 and 15 years old who had a stem cell transplant for Fanconi anemia, so the T cells may come from the graft donor.

Comment on this clonotype: One junction end disagrees with the germline gene, perhaps due to a read error. V and J are TRBV20-1 and TRBJ1-3; D is uncertain. CDR1 DFQATT and CDR2 SNEGSKA come from the germline V gene (reference sequence). There are 15 residues in the CDR3. DNA for the CDR3: TGCTGTGCTAGAGATGGGGTTGGAAATGGTGGCACCATATATTTT. Amino acid sequence: CCARDGVGNGGTIYF.

This clonotype was found many times. This chain joins TRBV5-1 and TRBJ2-1; TRBD2 matches at 8 bases. V was pared by 4 bases and J by 0 bases, with 3 bases of the junction left unmatched. Germline V gene sequence: CDR1 SGHRS, CDR2 YFSETQ. The CDR3 contains 15 residues. The CDR3 region has the DNA TGCGCCAGCAGCAATAGCGGGGACTCCTACAATGAGCAGTTCTTC. Protein product: CASSNSGDSYNEQFF.

The chain employs TRBV11-2 and TRBJ2-1; no clear D gene. V lost 1 base and J 7 bases, leaving 11 bases between the germline ends. The CDR3 is 14 residues long. From germline, CDR1 is SGHAT and CDR2 FQNNGV. Here the CDR3 DNA reads TGTGCCAGCAGCTTAGCTATCCTAGGGAATGAGCAGTTCTTC. The encoded protein is CASSLAILGNEQFF.

This clonotype was observed many times. This sequence joins TRBV7-3 and TRBJ2-1; 8 bases line up with TRBD2. J lost 0 bases, V lost 4 bases, and 8 bases had no gene match. CDR1 and CDR2 from the germline V gene are SGHTA and FQGTGA. The CDR3 loop spans 17 amino acids. The CDR3 sequence is CASSSPERGSSYNEQFF. DNA for the CDR3: TGTGCCAGCAGCTCTCCGGAGCGGGGGAGCTCCTACAATGAGCAGTTCTTC.

There are many counts of this clonotype. The chain carries TRBV12-3 or TRBV12-4 and TRBJ2-1; 14 nucleotides agree with TRBD2. V was pared by 5 bases and J by 5 bases, with 11 bases of the junction left unmatched. The CDR3 runs 18 residues. For the CDR3, the DNA is TGTGCCAGCAGTCCGGGACTAGCGGGAGTTCGGGCCAACAATGAGCAGTTCTTC. This sequence encodes CASSPGLAGVRANNEQFF.

This clonotype was observed many times. V usage is TRBV7-2 and J usage is TRBJ2-3; D possibly corresponds to TRBD2 (5 bases). CDR3 length: 16 residues. The ends were cut back, 5 bases at V and 5 bases at J, with 20 bases in the middle. The V gene's germline CDR1 is SGHTA and CDR2 FQGNSA. In nucleotides, the CDR3 is TGTGCCAGCAGCAGCCCACTAGTGAGGCCGGGAGATACGCAGTATTTT. Encoded protein: CASSSPLVRPGDTQYF.

The V and J genes are TRBV3-1 and TRBJ1-2, with 7 bases aligning to TRBD1. Germline lookup yields CDR1 LGHDT and CDR2 YNNKEL (reference sequence). J was trimmed by 5 bases and V by 4 bases; bases with no gene match: 7. This CDR3 region has 14 residues. In DNA form, the CDR3 reads TGTGCCAGCAGCCGGGGACAGCAGACATATGGCTACACCTTC. Translated: CASSRGQQTYGYTF.

This clonotype came up a few times. This chain connects TRBV28 to TRBJ1-6, with D unclear. The V and J ends lost 2 bases and 7 bases respectively, with 9 bases between them. The CDR3 length is 14 residues. Germline CDR1 is MDHEN and CDR2 is SYDVKM. CDR3 amino acids: CASSLNGRNSPLHF. CDR3 nucleotides: TGTGCCAGCAGTTTAAACGGGCGCAATTCACCCCTCCACTTT.

In this sample, this clonotype turned up many times. This sequence joins TRBV12-3 or TRBV12-4 and TRBJ2-7, with 8 bases lining up with TRBD1. CDR3 length: 17 residues. J was trimmed by 3 bases and V by 3 bases; bases with no gene match: 13. The chain's CDR3 is CASSLALTGDGYYEQYF. The CDR3 DNA sequence: TGTGCCAGCAGTTTGGCGTTGACAGGGGATGGCTACTACGAGCAGTACTTC.

The chain is built from TRBV11-2 and TRBJ2-7; TRBD2 might be the D (7 bases). The V gene lost 6 bases and the J gene lost 4 bases, with 28 bases spanning the gap. Germline CDR1 SGHAT, CDR2 FQNNGV. CDR3 size: 18 residues. CDR3 sequence reads: CASSWGGLIRVGQYEQYF. The CDR3, as DNA: TGTGCCAGCAGTTGGGGGGGCCTGATCAGGGTGGGCCAATACGAGCAGTACTTC.

For this clonotype: Since a much larger clone is just one base distant, this may be a read error. The chain links TRBV20-1 to TRBJ2-1, with TRBD2 identical over 7 bases. J was trimmed by 10 bases and V by 6 bases; bases with no gene match: 12. Germline V lookup: CDR1 DFQATT, CDR2 SNEGSKA (reference sequence). The CDR3 is 13 amino acids. The CDR3 nucleotides are TGCAGTGCCTATGGCACTAGCGATGAGGAGCAGTTCTTC. This sequence encodes CSAYGTSDEEQFF.

In its sample, this clonotype was seen many times. This chain joins TRBV12-3 or TRBV12-4 and TRBJ2-4, with D unresolved. Trimming took 3 bases from V and 4 from J, leaving 7 bases between them. This CDR3 region has 13 residues. The CDR3 nucleotides read TGTGCCAGCAGTTTGGCCAGAAAAAACATTCAGTACTTC. Translated: CASSLARKNIQYF.

This clonotype was detected many times. The V gene is TRBV7-9, the J gene TRBJ1-6; D unresolved. The germline CDR1 and CDR2 sequences are SEHNR and FQNEAQ (reference sequence). Trimming pared 5 bases from V and 6 bases from J, leaving 5 bases between. This CDR3 spans 12 amino acids. Here the CDR3 reads CASSPSNSPLHF. For the CDR3, the DNA is TGTGCCAGCAGCCCGAGTAATTCACCCCTCCACTTT.

This clonotype has a handful of counts. The chain uses TRBV5-1 and TRBJ1-6; D remains unclear. This CDR3 is built from 15 residues. Trimming removed 0 bases at V and 7 bases at J, with 11 bases between. Germline V CDR1 and CDR2: SGHRS, YFSETQ. CDR3 region: CASSLDGPENSPLHF. The CDR3, as DNA: TGCGCCAGCAGCTTGGACGGACCGGAGAATTCACCCCTCCACTTT.

The gene calls are TRBV6-7 and TRBJ1-1; the match to TRBD1 covers 7 bases. TRBV6-7 is known as an ORF, though its function is uncertain. The CDR3 sequence is 16 residues long. Trimming removed 10 bases from V and 0 bases from J; junction bases left unmatched: 14. CDR3 DNA: TGTGCCAACAACGATGGTAGGGGGCCCATGAACACTGAAGCTTTCTTT. It is translated as CANNDGRGPMNTEAFF.

Many counts were recorded for this clonotype. The V call is TRBV5-1, the J call TRBJ1-1; a possible D gene is TRBD1 (5 bases). The CDR3 sequence is 15 residues long. Germline assignment: CDR1 SGHRS and CDR2 YFSETQ. V gave up 4 bases and J gave up 0 bases, with 13 bases separating them. CDR3: CASSVRGTLNTEAFF. CDR3 in DNA: TGCGCCAGCAGCGTACGTGGGACCCTGAACACTGAAGCTTTCTTT.

This clonotype turned up a few times. The chain is built from TRBV28 and TRBJ2-3; D is unresolved. The CDR3 extends over 14 amino acids. V lost 2 bases, J lost 0 bases, and 6 bases lay in between. The germline CDR1 and CDR2 sequences are MDHEN and SYDVKM. The chain's CDR3 is CASSLSPSTDTQYF. As DNA, the CDR3 is TGTGCCAGCAGTTTAAGTCCTAGCACAGATACGCAGTATTTT. The variable domain in full, completed from reference TRBV28 and TRBJ2-3, reads DVKVTQSSRYLVKRTGEKVFLECVQDMDHENMFWYRQDPGLGLRLIYFSYDVKMKEKGDIPEGYSVSREKKERFSLILESASTNQTSMYLCASSLSPSTDTQYFGPGTRLTVL.

At least ten counts were recorded for this clonotype. This chain connects TRBV11-2 to TRBJ2-5, with TRBD2 matching over 13 bases. In germline, CDR1 is SGHAT, CDR2 FQNNGV. This CDR3 contains 17 residues. V lost 1 base to trimming and J lost 4 bases; unmatched junction nucleotides: 6. The CDR3 nucleotides are TGTGCCAGCAGCTTAGGGAGGACTAGCGGGAGTTCAGAGACCCAGTACTTC. It translates to CASSLGRTSGSSETQYF.